This T cell receptor (beta chain) is from a study of T cells after yellow fever vaccination. TCRdb reprocessed the 5' RACE reads with MiXCR, giving one entry per CDR3 protein. The data show under 350,000 distinct CDR3 sequences, approximately 4% seen once. This clonotype has a count of ten or more. Its antigen is not identified. Study conclusions and caveats: The presence of abundant clonotypes contaminating from the bulk population was possible in FACS-sorted repertoires. When the response was secondary, it was weaker but reached its peak faster, day 5 versus 15.

This TCR was recovered from a man younger than 30 who received the YFV17D yellow fever vaccine. The specimen was PBMCs, collected 5 days after the yellow fever booster vaccination.

The chain's CDR3 is CSAPRPSTDTQYF. The CDR3 coding sequence is TGCAGTGCTCCACGTCCTAGCACAGATACGCAGTATTTT. The rearrangement uses TRBV20-1 and TRBJ2-3; the D is unclear. Germline CDR1 DFQATT, CDR2 SNEGSKA (reference sequence). Trimming left V 5 bases short and J 0 bases short, with 9 bases between. The CDR3 loop spans 13 amino acids.